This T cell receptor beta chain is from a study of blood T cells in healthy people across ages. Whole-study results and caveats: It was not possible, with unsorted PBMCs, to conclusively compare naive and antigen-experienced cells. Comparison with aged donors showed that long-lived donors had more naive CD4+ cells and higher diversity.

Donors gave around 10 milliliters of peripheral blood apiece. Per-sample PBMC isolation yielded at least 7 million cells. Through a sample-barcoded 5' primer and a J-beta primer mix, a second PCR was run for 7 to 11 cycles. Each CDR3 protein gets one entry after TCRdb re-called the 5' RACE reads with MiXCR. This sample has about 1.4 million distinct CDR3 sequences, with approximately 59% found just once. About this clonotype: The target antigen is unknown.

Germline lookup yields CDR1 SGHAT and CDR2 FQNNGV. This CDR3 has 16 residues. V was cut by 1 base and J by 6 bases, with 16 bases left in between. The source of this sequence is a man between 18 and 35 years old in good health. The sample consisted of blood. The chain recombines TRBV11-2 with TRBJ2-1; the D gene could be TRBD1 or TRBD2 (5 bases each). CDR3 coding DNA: TGTGCCAGCAGCTTAGTGAGGGGACCTTCTGGCAATGAGCAGTTCTTC. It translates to CASSLVRGPSGNEQFF.